The T cell receptor (beta chain) under discussion was sequenced for a study of cytotoxic CD8 clonotypes in ibrutinib-treated CLL. Study in general: Median treatment time before response sampling was roughly twelve months, range 6 to 36.

Germline V gene data show CDR1 as KGHSH and CDR2 as LQKENI. The CDR3 extends over 15 amino acids. V shed 0 bases and J shed 0 bases, with 9 bases lying between them. Concerning this clone itself: Distinct nucleotide sequences in the sample also encode this CDR3.

A 1 in 200,000 to 1 in 1 million T cell depth was the sequencing target. Clones were sequenced by immunoSEQ multiplex PCR, and TCRdb holds only the in-frame ones, with some missing. The sample includes 80,000 to 95,000 clones, more than 75% of them seen just once. This chain joins TRBV18 and TRBJ2-7; the D gene could be TRBD1 or TRBD2 (5 bases each). Specimen: PBMCs, collected after 12 months of ibrutinib treatment. The origin of this receptor is a human donor with chronic lymphocytic leukemia. This chain's CDR3 is CASSPPGTDSYEQYF. In DNA form, the CDR3 reads TGTGCCAGCTCACCACCTGGGACCGACTCCTACGAGCAGTACTTC.